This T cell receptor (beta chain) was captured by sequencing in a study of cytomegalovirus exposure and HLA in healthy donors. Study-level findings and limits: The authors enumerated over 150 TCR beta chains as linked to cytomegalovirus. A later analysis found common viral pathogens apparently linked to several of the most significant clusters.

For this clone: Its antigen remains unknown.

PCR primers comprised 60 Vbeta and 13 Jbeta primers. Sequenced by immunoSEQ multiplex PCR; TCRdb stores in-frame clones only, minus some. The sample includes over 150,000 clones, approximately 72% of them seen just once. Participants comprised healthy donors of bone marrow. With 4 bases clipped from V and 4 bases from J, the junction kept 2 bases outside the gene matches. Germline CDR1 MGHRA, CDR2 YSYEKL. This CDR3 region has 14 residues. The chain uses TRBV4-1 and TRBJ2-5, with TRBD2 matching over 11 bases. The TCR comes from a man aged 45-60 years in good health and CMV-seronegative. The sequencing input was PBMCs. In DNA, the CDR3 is TGCGCCAGCAGCCCACTAGCGGGGGTAGAGACCCAGTACTTC. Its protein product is CASSPLAGVETQYF.